This is a list of T cell receptor beta chains from one sample in a study of neurological immune-mediated disorders. TCRdb redid the calling of the 5' RACE reads with MiXCR, one entry per CDR3 protein. Among tens of thousands of distinct CDR3 sequences listed, about 3.8% were seen once. Specimen: PBMCs. These receptors all come from a man aged 25 to 45 with multiple sclerosis. The CDR3 runs from the conserved cysteine through the conserved F or W. The D gene is left open where the match is weak. Expanded clones are given a class, and other clones once, few, many or no size at all.

>TRBV6-5|.|many|TRBJ1-4
TGTGCCAGCAGGTCAGGGAGAGTAGGTGAAAAACTGTTTTTT
CASRSGRVGEKLFF
>TRBV7-8|TRBD2|many|TRBJ2-4
TGTGCCAGCAGCTCGACTAGCGGGAGGTACATTCAGTACTTC
CASSSTSGRYIQYF
>TRBV5-8|TRBD1|many|TRBJ1-2
TGTGCCAGCAGCCCTCCAGGACAGGGCGAGGTCTATGGCTACACCTTC
CASSPPGQGEVYGYTF
>TRBV20-1|.|many|TRBJ1-1
TGCAGTGCCCTGAGCGAGCCAATCCTTAGGAACACTGAAGCTTTCTTT
CSALSEPILRNTEAFF
>TRBV12-3/TRBV12-4|.|many|TRBJ1-2
TGTGCCAGCAGTCCCGAGGGCTATGGCTACACCTTC
CASSPEGYGYTF
>TRBV27|.|.|TRBJ1-2
TGTGCCAGCAGTTTAAGTTCGACTGGGGGCTACACCTTC
CASSLSSTGGYTF
>TRBV20-1|.|many|TRBJ2-4
TGCAGTGCTAGGGGACCGGGACAAGCCAAAAACATTCAGTACTTC
CSARGPGQAKNIQYF
>TRBV7-2|TRBD2|many|TRBJ2-1
TGTGCCAGCAGCTTTAGAACTAGCGGGGCTACAGGGTTCAATGAGCAGTTCTTC
CASSFRTSGATGFNEQFF
>TRBV20-1|TRBD2|many|TRBJ2-5
TGCAGTGCACCGACTAGCGGGGAAGAGACCCAGTACTTC
CSAPTSGEETQYF
>TRBV20-1|TRBD1|many|TRBJ2-7
TGCAGTGCTACGCGACAGGGGCACTCCTACGAGCAGTACTTC
CSATRQGHSYEQYF
>TRBV6-2/TRBV6-3|.|few|TRBJ2-7
TGTGCCAGCAGTGACAGGCGCTACGAGCAGTACTTC
CASSDRRYEQYF
>TRBV7-2|TRBD1|.|TRBJ1-2
TGTGCCAGCAGCGTGGACAGGGGGCTTAACTATGGCTACACCTTC
CASSVDRGLNYGYTF
>TRBV20-1|.|many|TRBJ2-3
TGCAGTGCTAGAGATCTGACTAGCACAGATACGCAGTATTTT
CSARDLTSTDTQYF
>TRBV7-2|.|many|TRBJ2-7
TGTGCCAGCAGCTTTTCTAGCCAAAAACGCAACGAGCAGTACTTC
CASSFSSQKRNEQYF
>TRBV5-1|.|many|TRBJ2-1
TGCGCCAGCAGGGCCGAGGGGAATGAGCAGTTCTTC
CASRAEGNEQFF
>TRBV27|.|many|TRBJ1-6
TGTGCCAGCAGTTTATCCCCGGGGACTCTTGATCCACCCCTCCACTTT
CASSLSPGTLDPPLHF